Listed below are T cell receptor beta chains from one sample, sequenced in a study of blood T cell repertoires in COVID-19. Repertoires were generated with immunoSEQ multiplex PCR, while TCRdb's copy carries only in-frame clones and drops some. The table lists about 260,000 clones, roughly 84% of them singletons, with less than 5% in the top ten. The specimen sequenced was peripheral blood. These receptors all come from a man aged 60 to 69 with acute or convalescent COVID-19. CDR3s include the opening cysteine and the closing phenylalanine or tryptophan. The D gene is left open where the match is weak. A clone size is listed for some rows: how often the clone was seen (once, few, many), or a class if it is expanded.

V gene,clone size,D gene,J gene,CDR3 DNA,CDR3 protein
TRBV6-1,NA,TRBD1,TRBJ1-4,TGTGCCAGCAGTGGAATTGCCGGGACAGGGCATTGGAAACTGTTTTTT,CASSGIAGTGHWKLFF
TRBV5-1,NA,TRBD1,TRBJ1-5,TGCGCCAGCAGCCCCGGGACAGGCGTTGGGCCCCAGCATTTT,CASSPGTGVGPQHF
TRBV7-2,NA,TRBD2,TRBJ2-7,TGTGCCAGCAGCTTAGTGGGAGGGCCGTACGAGCAGTACTTC,CASSLVGGPYEQYF
TRBV5-1,NA,TRBD2,TRBJ2-1,TGCGCCAGCAGCTTAGGGGACTATAGCTACAATGAGCAGTTCTTC,CASSLGDYSYNEQFF
TRBV10-2,NA,TRBD2,TRBJ2-7,TGCGCCAGCAGTCGCTCCGGGACTAGTGGGGAGCAGTACTTC,CASSRSGTSGEQYF
TRBV19,NA,NA,TRBJ2-7,TGTGCCAGTAGTATAGAGGCAGGGGGGATCTACGAGCAGTACTTC,CASSIEAGGIYEQYF
TRBV2,NA,TRBD2,TRBJ2-7,TGTGCCAGCAGTGCCACTAGCGGGAGTTACGAGCAGTACTTC,CASSATSGSYEQYF
TRBV3-1/TRBV3-2,NA,NA,TRBJ1-1,TGTGCCAGCAGCCAATCCGGTGTCGGGGGCACTGAAGCTTTCTTT,CASSQSGVGGTEAFF
TRBV30,NA,TRBD2,TRBJ2-1,TGTGCCTGGAGTGCGGGGGGGCTCTACAATGAGCAGTTCTTC,CAWSAGGLYNEQFF
TRBV9,NA,NA,TRBJ2-3,TGTGCCAGCAGCCCCCGCCTTCGACAGGCGAGATCCCGCACAGATACGCAGTATTTT,CASSPRLRQARSRTDTQYF
TRBV9,NA,TRBD1,TRBJ1-6,TGTGCCAGCAGCGACACCAGACAGGGTCGTAATTCACCCCTCCACTTT,CASSDTRQGRNSPLHF
TRBV6-6,NA,TRBD1,TRBJ2-7,TGTGCCAGTTCATCCTCGGCAGGGGGCCTCTACGAGCAGTACTTC,CASSSSAGGLYEQYF
TRBV19,NA,NA,TRBJ2-3,TGTGCCAGTAGTCCCGCTGGTCTAGCGACTAGCACAGATACGCAGTATTTT,CASSPAGLATSTDTQYF
TRBV6-2/TRBV6-3,NA,TRBD2,TRBJ2-7,TGTGCCAGCAGTACCCCCCTAGCGGGAGTCTACGAGCAGTACTTC,CASSTPLAGVYEQYF
TRBV3-1/TRBV3-2,NA,NA,TRBJ2-3,TGTGCCAGCAGTCTGAGGGGGACGTCAACTATTGATGTGGATACGCAGTATTTT,CASSLRGTSTIDVDTQYF
TRBV19,NA,TRBD1,TRBJ2-3,TGTGCCAGTAGTCGAAAGAGGACAGGGCAGTTCTCTAGCACAGATACGCAGTATTTT,CASSRKRTGQFSSTDTQYF
TRBV5-6,NA,TRBD1,TRBJ2-7,TGTGCCAGCATCTACCGGGACAGCTCCTACGAGCAGTACTTC,CASIYRDSSYEQYF
TRBV5-1,few,TRBD1,TRBJ2-6,TGCGCCAGCAGCTTGGCCGATGATTTGGGACAGCGCCCCTGGGCCAACGTCCTGACTTTC,CASSLADDLGQRPWANVLTF
TRBV6-2/TRBV6-3,NA,TRBD1,TRBJ1-2,TGTGCCAGCAGCCGACTACGGGGCGAGGGGGCGGAGGGCTACACCTTC,CASSRLRGEGAEGYTF
TRBV2,NA,NA,TRBJ2-2,TGTGCCAGCAAGCCAGGGCTTAACACCGGGGAGCTGTTTTTT,CASKPGLNTGELFF
TRBV19,NA,TRBD1,TRBJ1-5,TGTGCCAGTAGGCGACTGACAGGGAATAGCAATCAGCCCCAGCATTTT,CASRRLTGNSNQPQHF
TRBV5-5,NA,TRBD1,TRBJ1-2,TGTGCCAGCAGCGCGGGACAGGGTTATGGCTACACCTTC,CASSAGQGYGYTF
TRBV25-1,NA,TRBD1,TRBJ1-1,TGTGCCAGCACCCCAGGGGGCACAGCGGGGTTGAACACTGAAGCTTTCTTT,CASTPGGTAGLNTEAFF
TRBV12-5,NA,NA,TRBJ2-1,TGTGCTAGTGGTTTGGCCGCCGGGGTTGGGCAGTTCTTC,CASGLAAGVGQFF
TRBV6-5,NA,NA,TRBJ1-5,TGTGCCAGCAGTTACTCGGGCGGGAATGGCCAGCCCCAGCATTTT,CASSYSGGNGQPQHF
TRBV15,NA,NA,TRBJ1-1,TGTGCCACCAGCAGAGATCCAGAGAACACTGAAGCTTTCTTT,CATSRDPENTEAFF
TRBV15,once,TRBD2,TRBJ2-1,TGTGCCACCAGCAGAGAGAGAGTACTAGCGGGGAGGTGGAATGAGCAGTTCTTC,CATSRERVLAGRWNEQFF